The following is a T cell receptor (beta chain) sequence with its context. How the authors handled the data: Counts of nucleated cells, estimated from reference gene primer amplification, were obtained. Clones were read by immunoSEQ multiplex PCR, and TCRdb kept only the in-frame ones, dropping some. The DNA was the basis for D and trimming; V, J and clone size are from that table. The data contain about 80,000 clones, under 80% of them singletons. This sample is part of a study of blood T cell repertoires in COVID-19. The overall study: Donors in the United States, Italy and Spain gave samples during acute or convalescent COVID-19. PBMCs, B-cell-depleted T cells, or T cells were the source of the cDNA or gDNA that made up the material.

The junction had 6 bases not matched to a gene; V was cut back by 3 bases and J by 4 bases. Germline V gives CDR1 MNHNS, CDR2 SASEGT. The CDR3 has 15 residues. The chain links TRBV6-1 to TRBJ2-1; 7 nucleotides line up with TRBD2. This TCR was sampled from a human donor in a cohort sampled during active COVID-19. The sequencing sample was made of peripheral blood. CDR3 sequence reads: CASSDGEGLYNEQFF. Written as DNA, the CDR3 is TGTGCCAGCAGTGACGGGGAGGGTTTGTACAATGAGCAGTTCTTC.